Listed below are T cell receptor beta chains from one sample, sequenced in a study of CD8+CD57+ T cells in acquired aplastic anemia. TCRdb passed the reads through MiXCR, listing each CDR3 protein once. The sample includes about 48,000 distinct CDR3 sequences, around 69% seen only once; the top ten take around 31%. Sequenced sample: sorted CD4+, CD8+, or CD8+CD57+ T cells (not recorded which) from PBMCs. Receptor source: a human donor in good health, serving as a control. Both conserved end residues are part of each CDR3. A D gene is named only where the DNA matches it firmly. Where a row states a size, it is once, few, many or the class of an expanded clone; other rows omit it.

CDR3 DNA | CDR3 protein | D gene | V gene | clone size | J gene
TGTGCCAGCAGTTCGTACGGGGGGACCGGGAGTAGCCACGAGCAGTACTTC | CASSSYGGTGSSHEQYF | TRBD2 | TRBV24-1 | . | TRBJ2-7
TGCGCCAGCAGCCAAAGGCCCCAGGGTCTCGATAATTCACCCCTCCACTTT | CASSQRPQGLDNSPLHF | . | TRBV7-9 | . | TRBJ1-6
TGTACCAGCAGCGAACGAGGGGGCAATCAGCCCCAGCATTTT | CTSSERGGNQPQHF | . | TRBV2 | . | TRBJ1-5
TGTGCCAGCAGTGTATACGGGGGCCAGGGCACTGAAGCTTTCTTT | CASSVYGGQGTEAFF | . | TRBV2 | . | TRBJ1-1
TGCGCCAGCAGCCCTAACCGGGACTGGGGTTACAATGAGCAGTTCTTC | CASSPNRDWGYNEQFF | . | TRBV5-1 | . | TRBJ2-1
TGTGCCAGCAGCGACAACCCGGGGGGCGAGCAGTACTTC | CASSDNPGGEQYF | TRBD2 | TRBV2 | once | TRBJ2-7
TGTGCCAGCAGCTCCCGACTACTCCTCACAGATACGCAGTATTTT | CASSSRLLLTDTQYF | . | TRBV11-1 | . | TRBJ2-3
TGTGCCAGCAGCCCCAGGGGGGGGAGGGGTGATGGCTACACCTTC | CASSPRGGRGDGYTF | TRBD1 | TRBV9 | . | TRBJ1-2
TGTGCCAGCAGCCCTGGACTCTCCTACGAGCAGTACTTC | CASSPGLSYEQYF | . | TRBV5-4 | many | TRBJ2-7
TGTGCCAGCAGTTTAGAAAGGCTATTCGACATCTTGAGGCAAAGTGAGCAGTTCTTC | CASSLERLFDILRQSEQFF | . | TRBV11-2 | . | TRBJ2-1
TGTGCCACCAGCAGAGACCTAGGACGGTATCAGCCCCAGCATTTT | CATSRDLGRYQPQHF | . | TRBV15 | . | TRBJ1-5
TGCAGTGCTAGAAAAAAGCGGGGAAGCACAGATACGCAGTATTTT | CSARKKRGSTDTQYF | TRBD2 | TRBV20-1 | . | TRBJ2-3
TGCAGCGAGCGGACTAGCGGGAGGGGGTCAGATACGCAGTATTTT | CSERTSGRGSDTQYF | TRBD2 | TRBV29-1 | . | TRBJ2-3
TGTGCCACCAGCCGGGCTAGCGGGGCTTACACAGATACGCAGTATTTT | CATSRASGAYTDTQYF | TRBD2 | TRBV24-1 | . | TRBJ2-3
TGTGCCAGCAGTCTACAGGGGATTTGGCAGCCCCAGCATTTT | CASSLQGIWQPQHF | TRBD1 | TRBV28 | few | TRBJ1-5
TGCGCCAAGACCGGACCAACGACTGAAGCTTTCTTT | CAKTGPTTEAFF | . | TRBV10-1 | . | TRBJ1-1
TGTGCCAGCAGTACCGCCCTAGCGCGCACAGATACGCAGTATTTT | CASSTALARTDTQYF | . | TRBV27 | many | TRBJ2-3
TGTGCCAGCAGCGATGCCGTCGGGTACGAGCAGTACTTC | CASSDAVGYEQYF | . | TRBV7-9 | few | TRBJ2-7
TGTGCCAGTAGTCCGGGGACTGCGGGGCGCTACGAGCAGTACTTC | CASSPGTAGRYEQYF | . | TRBV19 | . | TRBJ2-7
TGTGCCAGTAGTGCCTCGGGGGCCGCAGATACGCAGTATTTT | CASSASGAADTQYF | . | TRBV19 | once | TRBJ2-3
TGTGCCAGCAGCTTAAGGATGGGGGGTAATTCACCCCTCCACTTT | CASSLRMGGNSPLHF | . | TRBV7-2 | . | TRBJ1-6
TGCAGTGCTAGACGCTACAGGGGGTACCAGCCCCAGCATTTT | CSARRYRGYQPQHF | TRBD1 | TRBV20-1 | . | TRBJ1-5
TGCAGGTCCACGGCTGGGGGAGAGGGGCAGAGCTTC | CRSTAGGEGQSF | . | TRBV20-1 | once | TRBJ2-1
TGTGCCAGCAGCCTGATAGCGAACTACGCGAACACCGGGGAGCTGTTTTTT | CASSLIANYANTGELFF | . | TRBV7-3 | many | TRBJ2-2
TGTGCCAGCAGTGTCGAACAGGGAATGGGGGAGCAGTACTTC | CASSVEQGMGEQYF | . | TRBV2 | . | TRBJ2-7
TGTGCCAGCAGTGAACAGACAGGGAGCTATGGCTACACCTTC | CASSEQTGSYGYTF | TRBD1 | TRBV2 | . | TRBJ1-2
TGCGCCAGCAGCTCCGGACGCACAGATACGCAGTATTTT | CASSSGRTDTQYF | . | TRBV7-3 | . | TRBJ2-3
TGTGCCAGCAGCTTCACCGGGACAGGGTCCACTGAAGCTTTCTTT | CASSFTGTGSTEAFF | TRBD1 | TRBV7-2 | . | TRBJ1-1
TGCAAGGCTAGCGGAGCCTACGAGCAGTACTTC | CKASGAYEQYF | TRBD2 | TRBV20-1 | medium-sized | TRBJ2-7
TGTGCCACCATGTTAGCGGGCCACTCCTACAATGAGCAGTTCTTC | CATMLAGHSYNEQFF | TRBD2 | TRBV2 | . | TRBJ2-1
TGTGCCAGCAGCCCGGGGACAGGGGGCTACGAGCAGTACTTC | CASSPGTGGYEQYF | TRBD1 | TRBV7-6 | few | TRBJ2-7
TGTGCCAGTTGGGACAGGAGCTCCTATAATTCACCCCTCCACTTT | CASWDRSSYNSPLHF | TRBD1 | TRBV19 | . | TRBJ1-6
TGCAGCGTTGGGACCTCGTTTCAGCCCCAGCATTTT | CSVGTSFQPQHF | . | TRBV29-1 | . | TRBJ1-5
TGTGCCAGCAGCTCATTACAGGCAGGTGGCTACACCTTC | CASSSLQAGGYTF | . | TRBV7-9 | . | TRBJ1-2
TGTGCCAGCAGTAGTGGGACAGGTGGGATTCATGGCTACACCTTC | CASSSGTGGIHGYTF | TRBD1 | TRBV12-3/TRBV12-4 | . | TRBJ1-2
TGTGCCAGCAGCTTTACACAGCGGGACCGGGGAATCTTC | CASSFTQRDRGIF | TRBD2 | TRBV7-2 | . | TRBJ2-1
TGTGCCAGCAGCCGAATTCCGCACCGGGAGCTGTACTTC | CASSRIPHRELYF | . | TRBV4-2 | . | TRBJ2-7
TGCGCCAGCAGCCAGGGGGCAAGCTACGAGCAGTACTTC | CASSQGASYEQYF | TRBD1 | TRBV10-1 | . | TRBJ2-7
TGTGCCAGCAGCTTAGAGGGCGGTGCTACGCAGTATTTT | CASSLEGGATQYF | . | TRBV7-2 | . | TRBJ2-3
TGTGCCACCAGCAGAGACAGTAGAACCGGCGGTGAGCAGTTCTTC | CATSRDSRTGGEQFF | . | TRBV15 | . | TRBJ2-1
TGTGCCAGCAGCTTAGCGATTCAGGGGTTGAATGTTGAGCAGTTCTTC | CASSLAIQGLNVEQFF | . | TRBV11-1 | . | TRBJ2-1
TGTGCCATCAGTGAGTCTGGAATAAGGGGAAGGGACTACGAGCAGTACTTC | CAISESGIRGRDYEQYF | . | TRBV10-3 | . | TRBJ2-7
TGTGCCAGTAGCCCGACAGCACACTACTCCTACGAGCAGTACTTC | CASSPTAHYSYEQYF | . | TRBV19 | . | TRBJ2-7
TGTGCCTCACAACCCGCAGGGCGAGGTGGCTATGGCTACACCTTC | CASQPAGRGGYGYTF | . | TRBV19 | . | TRBJ1-2
TGTGCCAGCAGTGCGGGACAGGGGAGGAATTCACCCCTCCACTTT | CASSAGQGRNSPLHF | TRBD1 | TRBV25-1 | few | TRBJ1-6
TGTGCCACCAGCAGAGACGCCGTGGGGAGCGATGGCTACACCTTC | CATSRDAVGSDGYTF | . | TRBV15 | few | TRBJ1-2
TGTGCCACCAGCTTAACAGGGGATGAGCAGTACTTC | CATSLTGDEQYF | TRBD1 | TRBV15 | . | TRBJ2-7
TGTGCCATACAGGGGGCGGGCTCCTACGAGCAGTACTTC | CAIQGAGSYEQYF | TRBD1 | TRBV10-3 | . | TRBJ2-7
TGTGCCAGCAGCCTTCGACAGGGGGCGAGTGGAGAGACCCAGTACTTC | CASSLRQGASGETQYF | TRBD1 | TRBV7-9 | . | TRBJ2-5
TGTGCCAGCAGTCATGGACAGAGGGGGGGAAGAAGTGAAAAACTGTTTTTT | CASSHGQRGGRSEKLFF | . | TRBV6-1 | many | TRBJ1-4
TGTGCCATCAGTGAACGGCAGTTCTACGAGCAGTACTTC | CAISERQFYEQYF | . | TRBV10-3 | . | TRBJ2-7